The 14 T cell receptor beta chains presented below share a single source sample, sequenced in a study of T cells after yellow fever vaccination. TCRdb called the 5' RACE reads again in MiXCR, with one record for every CDR3 protein. The sample contains almost 600,000 distinct CDR3 sequences, approximately 13% of which appear only once. The sample in question was PBMCs, obtained on the day of the yellow fever booster vaccination. The receptors were sampled from a young man who received the YFV17D yellow fever vaccine.

The CDR3 reads CAWSVVRGRETQYF. Written as DNA, the CDR3 is TGTGCCTGGAGTGTGGTTAGGGGCCGAGAGACCCAGTACTTC. This rearrangement joins TRBV30 to TRBJ2-5, with a possible D match to TRBD1 (5 bases). The CDR3 loop spans 14 amino acids. Looked up from germline, CDR1 is GTSNPN and CDR2 is SVGIG (reference sequence). Trimming removed 0 bases at V and 4 bases at J, with 12 bases between.

This clonotype was counted between two and nine times. The chain couples TRBV7-2 to TRBJ2-7; no reliable D call. V was pared by 2 bases and J by 8 bases, with 19 bases between. This CDR3 is built from 15 residues. Germline CDR1 reads SGHTA; CDR2 reads FQGNSA. CDR3 sequence: CASSLRSAAYDQQYF. The DNA for the CDR3 is TGTGCCAGCAGCTTACGCTCGGCAGCTTACGATCAGCAGTACTTC.

The sample holds a few counts of this clonotype. CDR3 in DNA: TGTGCCACCAGCAGAGATCTCAATTCAGCCAAAAACATTCAGTACTTC. Its translation: CATSRDLNSAKNIQYF. The J gene is TRBJ2-4, the V gene TRBV15; D remains unclear. The germline V and J ends were trimmed by 0 bases and 0 bases, with 9 bases remaining between them. Germline loops: CDR1 LNHNV, CDR2 YYDKDF (reference sequence). CDR3 length: 16 amino acids. Using reference TRBV15 and TRBJ2-4 for the parts outside the CDR3, the full variable domain is DAMVIQNPRYQVTQFGKPVTLSCSQTLNHNVMYWYQQKSSQAPKLLFHYYDKDFNNEADTPDNFQSRRPNTSFCFLDIRSPGLGDTAMYLCATSRDLNSAKNIQYFGAGTRLSVL.

The rearrangement uses TRBV11-2 and TRBJ2-3, with TRBD2 matching 7 bases. V dropped 5 bases and J dropped 2; count of bases not matched to a gene: 16. The CDR3 is made up of 18 amino acids. Germline values: CDR1 SGHAT, CDR2 FQNNGV. The CDR3 sequence: CASSPPWERGNPTDTQYF. The DNA for the CDR3 is TGTGCCAGCAGCCCTCCTTGGGAGCGGGGTAACCCCACAGATACGCAGTATTTT.

The sample holds many counts of this clonotype. V gene TRBV7-9 combines with J gene TRBJ2-7, with D possibly being TRBD1 or TRBD2 (6 bases each). The CDR3 covers 15 residues. Germline-derived CDR1 and CDR2 are SEHNR and FQNEAQ (reference sequence). V was cut by 5 bases and J by 0 bases, with 14 bases left in between. The DNA for the CDR3 is TGTGCCAGCAGCCCTAGGGGGGTCTACTCCTACGAGCAGTACTTC. Residues: CASSPRGVYSYEQYF.

This clonotype was observed a few times. CDR3 region: CASSKAGGYTEAFF. The DNA of the CDR3 is TGTGCCAGTAGTAAGGCAGGGGGGTATACTGAAGCTTTCTTT. The chain uses TRBV19 and TRBJ1-1; TRBD1 aligns across 7 bases. CDR3 length: 14 residues. CDR1 and CDR2 (germline): LNHDA, SQIVND (reference sequence). J was trimmed by 5 bases and V by 4 bases; bases with no gene match: 7.

This clonotype was counted between two and nine times. The V call is TRBV4-3, the J call TRBJ2-6; 11 bases are a match to TRBD2. Germline V gene sequence: CDR1 LGHNA, CDR2 YSLEER. The CDR3 contains 20 residues. V trimming: 0 bases; J trimming: 1 base; junction bases outside the gene matches: 8. Here the CDR3 DNA reads TGCGCCAGCAGCCAAGATAATAGGCGACTAGCGGGATCTGGGGCCAACGTCCTGACTTTC. Protein product: CASSQDNRRLAGSGANVLTF.

This clonotype was picked up many times. The rearrangement uses TRBV6-2 or TRBV6-3 and TRBJ2-3; unclear D gene. The CDR3 loop spans 14 amino acids. Per the germline V gene, CDR1 is MNHEY and CDR2 is SVGEGT. The V end lost 0 bases, the J end lost 0 bases, and 4 bases lay between the germline ends. CDR3 sequence reads: CASSYSTSTDTQYF. DNA of the CDR3: TGTGCCAGCAGTTACTCGACTAGCACAGATACGCAGTATTTT.

This clonotype has a handful of counts. The chain uses TRBV15 and TRBJ2-7; 7 nucleotides line up with TRBD1. The CDR3 covers 16 residues. Germline V CDR1 and CDR2: LNHNV, YYDKDF (reference sequence). V was clipped by 1 base and J by 0 bases; unmatched bases: 6. CDR3: CATSRGGRQGSYEQYF. As DNA, the CDR3 is TGTGCCACCAGCAGAGGAGGGAGACAGGGCTCCTACGAGCAGTACTTC.

The genes are TRBV29-1 and TRBJ2-5; tentatively, D is TRBD1 (6 bases). V shed 0 bases and J shed 5 bases, with 10 bases lying between them. Germline V gives CDR1 SQVTM, CDR2 ANQGSEA. This CDR3 comprises 13 residues. This CDR3 is CSVEEQGRETQYF. The DNA for the CDR3 is TGCAGCGTTGAAGAGCAGGGGCGTGAGACCCAGTACTTC.

This clonotype has just a few counts. The chain recombines TRBV7-3 with TRBJ2-7, with TRBD2 matching over 7 bases. The V gene end was trimmed by 0 bases and the J gene end by 5 bases; junction bases not matched to a gene: 4. Germline CDR1 is SGHTA and CDR2 is FQGTGA. The CDR3 has 14 amino acids. The CDR3 DNA follows: TGTGCCAGCAGCTTAACACGCGGGAGCCACGAGCAGTACTTC. The encoded protein is CASSLTRGSHEQYF.

The chain carries TRBV27 and TRBJ1-3; D is ambiguous. Germline CDR1 and CDR2: MNHEY and SMNVEV (reference sequence). V was clipped by 5 bases and J by 2 bases, with 10 bases between them. This CDR3 spans 14 amino acids. CDR3: CASSKWGTGNTIYF. The CDR3 DNA reads as TGTGCCAGCAGTAAATGGGGTACTGGAAACACCATATATTTT.

This chain links TRBV7-2 with TRBJ2-1; D unresolved. The V end was cut by 6 bases, the J end by 0 bases, with 9 bases between. Per germline, CDR1 SGHTA and CDR2 FQGNSA. The CDR3 sequence is 14 residues long. Written as DNA, the CDR3 is TGTGCCAGCAGTAGACTCAACTCCTACAATGAGCAGTTCTTC. This translates into CASSRLNSYNEQFF.

The chain uses TRBV11-2 and TRBJ2-2, with D perhaps TRBD2 (6 bases). The CDR3 is 15 residues long. Deletions cut 1 base from V and 4 bases from J, with 10 bases between. Germline lookup yields CDR1 SGHAT and CDR2 FQNNGV. CDR3 DNA sequence: TGTGCCAGCAGCTTAGCCCCGACTAGCACCGGGGAGCTGTTTTTT. Its protein is CASSLAPTSTGELFF. The full variable domain, in which reference TRBV11-2 and TRBJ2-2 provide the parts outside the CDR3, is EAGVAQSPRYKIIEKRQSVAFWCNPISGHATLYWYQQILGQGPKLLIQFQNNGVVDDSQLPKDRFSAERLKGVDSTLKIQPAKLEDSAVYLCASSLAPTSTGELFFGEGSRLTVL.